One and the same sample provided the 4 T cell receptor beta chains below, sequenced in a study of T cells after yellow fever vaccination. TCRdb passed the 5' RACE reads through MiXCR, listing each CDR3 protein once. The profile covers about 300,000 distinct CDR3 sequences, with 8.5% to 10% appearing a single time and 3% to 4% taken by the ten largest. The sample was CD4+ T cells sorted from PBMCs, taken 5 days after the yellow fever booster vaccination. The receptors derive from a man younger than 30 who received the YFV17D yellow fever vaccine.

V and J are TRBV29-1 and TRBJ2-3; D is perhaps TRBD2 (7 bases). V was trimmed by 6 bases and J by 5 bases, leaving 18 bases between them. Germline V gene data show CDR1 as SQVTM and CDR2 as ANQGSEA. There are 14 residues in the CDR3. The CDR3, as DNA: TGCAGCGTGCAAGGGGGGGGGCCGGGAGATACGCAGTATTTT. Amino acid sequence: CSVQGGGPGDTQYF.

The gene calls are TRBV19 and TRBJ2-5, with no clear D. CDR1 is LNHDA and CDR2 is SQIVND in the germline V gene (reference sequence). The CDR3 is made up of 12 amino acids. V gave up 6 bases and J gave up 10 bases, with 15 bases separating them. DNA for the CDR3: TGTGCCAGTAGAGACCTCCTTGGAGTCCAGTACTTC. It yields the protein CASRDLLGVQYF.

This clonotype was detected only a few times. This chain uses TRBV20-1 with TRBJ2-5, with D possibly being TRBD1 (5 bases). Germline V CDR1 and CDR2: DFQATT, SNEGSKA (reference sequence). The CDR3 sequence is 10 residues long. CDR3 in amino acids: CRFGAETQYF. Here the CDR3 DNA reads TGCAGATTTGGGGCGGAGACCCAGTACTTC.

There are a few counts of this clonotype. This rearrangement joins TRBV4-3 to TRBJ1-5; D not resolved. V was trimmed by 5 bases and J by 6 bases, leaving 14 bases between them. The CDR3 runs to 14 residues. Germline lookup yields CDR1 LGHNA and CDR2 YSLEER. The CDR3 region is CASSFSGFGQPQHF. The CDR3 DNA is TGCGCCAGCAGCTTCTCCGGCTTCGGTCAGCCCCAGCATTTT.